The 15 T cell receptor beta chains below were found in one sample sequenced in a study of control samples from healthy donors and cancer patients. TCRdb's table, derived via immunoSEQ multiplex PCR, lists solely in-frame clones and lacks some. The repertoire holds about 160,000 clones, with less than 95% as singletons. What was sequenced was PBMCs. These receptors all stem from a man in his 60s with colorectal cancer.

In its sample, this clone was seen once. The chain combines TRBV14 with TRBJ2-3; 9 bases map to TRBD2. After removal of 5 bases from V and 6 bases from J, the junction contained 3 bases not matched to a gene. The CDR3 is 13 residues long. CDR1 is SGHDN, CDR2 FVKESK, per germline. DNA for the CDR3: TGTGCCAGCAGCGCCCTAGCGGGGGATACGCAGTATTTT. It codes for CASSALAGDTQYF.

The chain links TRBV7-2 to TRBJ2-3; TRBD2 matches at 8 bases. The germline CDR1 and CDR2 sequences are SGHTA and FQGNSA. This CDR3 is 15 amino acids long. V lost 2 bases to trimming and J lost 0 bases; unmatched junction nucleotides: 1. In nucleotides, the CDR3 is TGTGCCAGCAGCTTAACTAGCGGAAGCACAGATACGCAGTATTTT. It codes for CASSLTSGSTDTQYF.

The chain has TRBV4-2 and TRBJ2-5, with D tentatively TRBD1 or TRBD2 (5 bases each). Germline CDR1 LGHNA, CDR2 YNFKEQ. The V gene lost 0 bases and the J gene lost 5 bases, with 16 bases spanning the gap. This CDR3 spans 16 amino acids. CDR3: CASSQDQGGLTETQYF. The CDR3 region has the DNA TGTGCCAGCAGCCAAGATCAGGGTGGACTGACGGAGACCCAGTACTTC.

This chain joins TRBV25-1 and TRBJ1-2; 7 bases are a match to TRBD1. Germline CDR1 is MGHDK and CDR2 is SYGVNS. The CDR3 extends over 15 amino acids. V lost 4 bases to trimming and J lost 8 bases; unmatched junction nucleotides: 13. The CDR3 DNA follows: TGTGCCAGCAGTGCCTCCGGGACAGAGGAACTAGGCTACACCTTC. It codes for CASSASGTEELGYTF.

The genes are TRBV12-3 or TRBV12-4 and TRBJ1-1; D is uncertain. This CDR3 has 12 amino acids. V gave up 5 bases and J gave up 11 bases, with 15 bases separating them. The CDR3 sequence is CASSPSSLRAFF. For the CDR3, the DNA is TGTGCCAGCAGTCCCTCTTCGTTGAGGGCTTTCTTT.

CDR3 in amino acids: CASSPRTGQETQYF. CDR3 DNA sequence: TGTGCCAGTAGTCCCCGAACCGGCCAAGAGACCCAGTACTTC. The chain recombines TRBV19 with TRBJ2-5; D not resolved. CDR3 length equals 14 residues. Looked up from germline, CDR1 is LNHDA and CDR2 is SQIVND (reference sequence). The V gene lost 5 bases and the J gene lost 1 base, with 11 bases spanning the gap.

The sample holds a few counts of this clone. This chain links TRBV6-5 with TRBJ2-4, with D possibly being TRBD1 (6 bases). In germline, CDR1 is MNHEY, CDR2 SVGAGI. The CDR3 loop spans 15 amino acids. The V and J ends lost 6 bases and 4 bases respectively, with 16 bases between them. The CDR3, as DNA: TGTGCCAGCAGCGGACAGAGTGGCACGAAAAACATTCAGTACTTC. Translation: CASSGQSGTKNIQYF.

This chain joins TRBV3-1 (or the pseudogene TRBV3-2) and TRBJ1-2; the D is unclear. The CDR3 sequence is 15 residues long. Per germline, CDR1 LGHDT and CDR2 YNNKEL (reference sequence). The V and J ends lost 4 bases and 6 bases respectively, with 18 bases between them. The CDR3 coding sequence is TGTGCCAGCAGCCGTTCGGTCTTGACGGAACATGGCTACACCTTC. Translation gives CASSRSVLTEHGYTF.

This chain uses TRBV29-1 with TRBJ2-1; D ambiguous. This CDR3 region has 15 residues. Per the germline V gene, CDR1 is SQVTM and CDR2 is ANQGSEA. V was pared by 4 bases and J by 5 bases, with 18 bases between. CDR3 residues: CSVGRTNPRDNEQFF. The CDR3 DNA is TGCAGCGTTGGAAGAACGAACCCAAGGGACAATGAGCAGTTCTTC.

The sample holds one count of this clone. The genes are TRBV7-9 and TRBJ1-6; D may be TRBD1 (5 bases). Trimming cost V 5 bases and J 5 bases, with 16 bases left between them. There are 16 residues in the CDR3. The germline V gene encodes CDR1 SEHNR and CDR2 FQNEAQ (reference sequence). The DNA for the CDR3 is TGTGCCAGCAGCACGTTGCCGGGACGAGATAATTCACCCCTCCACTTT. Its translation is CASSTLPGRDNSPLHF.

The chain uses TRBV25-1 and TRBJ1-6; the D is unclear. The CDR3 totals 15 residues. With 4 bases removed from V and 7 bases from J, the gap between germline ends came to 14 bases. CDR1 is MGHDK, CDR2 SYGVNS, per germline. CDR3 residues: CASSGVGVVNSPLHF. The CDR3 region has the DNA TGTGCCAGCAGTGGGGTAGGAGTCGTGAATTCACCCCTCCACTTT.

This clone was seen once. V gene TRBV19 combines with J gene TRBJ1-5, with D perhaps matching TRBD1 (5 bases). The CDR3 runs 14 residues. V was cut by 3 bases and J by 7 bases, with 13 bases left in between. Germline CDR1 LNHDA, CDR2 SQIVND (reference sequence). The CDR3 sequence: CASSMGLRGQPQHF. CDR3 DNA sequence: TGTGCCAGTAGTATGGGACTTCGAGGGCAGCCCCAGCATTTT.

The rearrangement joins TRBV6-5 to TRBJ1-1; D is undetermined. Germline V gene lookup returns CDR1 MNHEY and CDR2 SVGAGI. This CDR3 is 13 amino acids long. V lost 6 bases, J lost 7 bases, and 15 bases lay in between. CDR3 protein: CASSYPRGSEAFF. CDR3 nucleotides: TGTGCCAGCAGCTATCCACGGGGTAGTGAAGCTTTCTTT.

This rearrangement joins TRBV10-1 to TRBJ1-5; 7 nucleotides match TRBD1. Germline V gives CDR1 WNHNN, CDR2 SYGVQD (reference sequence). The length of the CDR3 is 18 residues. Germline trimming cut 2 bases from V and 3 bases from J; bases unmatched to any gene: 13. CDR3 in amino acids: CASSEIRLRGVNNQPQHF. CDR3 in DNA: TGCGCCAGCAGTGAGATCAGGCTCAGGGGGGTAAACAATCAGCCCCAGCATTTT.

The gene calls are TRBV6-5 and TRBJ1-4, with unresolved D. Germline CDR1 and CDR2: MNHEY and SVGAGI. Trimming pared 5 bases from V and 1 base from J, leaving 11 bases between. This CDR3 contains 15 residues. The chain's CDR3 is CASSPGLGTNEKLFF. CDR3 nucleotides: TGTGCCAGCAGTCCCGGGCTGGGAACTAATGAAAAACTGTTTTTT.